What follows is one TCR beta chain and its context. The target antigen is unknown. This sample was taken from a study of shared clonotypes between healthy human individuals. Study conclusions and caveats: The diversity represented, both genetic and in exposure history, was limited by few donors.

It was around 190 ng DNA, 25,000 to 35,000 T cell genomes, that sorted-subset replicate PCRs used. Using immunoSEQ multiplex PCR, the repertoire was profiled, and TCRdb retains in-frame clones only, with some absent. This sample has around 700,000 clones, with 60% to 75% found just once. The germline V gene has CDR1 SGHVS and CDR2 FQNEAQ. The CDR3 is 11 amino acids. With 5 bases clipped from V and 10 bases from J, the junction kept 5 bases outside the gene matches. Donors were Caucasian adults residing in Nashville, Tennessee, USA. The investigators split CD4+ cells into a CD45RA+ naive subset and a CD45RA-negative memory subset.

This sequence joins TRBV7-8 and TRBJ2-7, with 7 nucleotides matching TRBD2. The receptor's source is a woman in her thirties in good health. Material: memory CD4+ T cells sorted from blood. Regarding subset: CD45RA-negative fraction. The CDR3 protein is CASSPGGIQYF. CDR3 nucleotides: TGTGCCAGCAGCCCGGGGGGTATTCAGTACTTC.